This TCR beta chain was found in a study of T cell clonality in common variable immunodeficiency. Study-wide results and limits: Links between repertoire features and CVID complications were heterogeneity-limited. CVID subjects showed higher TCRbeta clonality than healthy controls. The cause of increased CVID clonality remains unclear without subpopulation sequencing.

This clone was seen repeatedly, ten times or more. The antigen is unknown. The CDR3 end is not reached by the read, which stops 3 residues before it; the germline J gene fills it in. V lost 4 bases and J 5 bases, leaving 11 bases between the germline ends. CDR1 is SQVTM and CDR2 is ANQGSEA in the germline V gene. CDR3 length equals 12 residues. Heparinized whole blood, roughly 5 to 8.5 ml, came from each donor. Libraries were prepared by immunoSEQ multiplex PCR; TCRdb keeps only in-frame clonotypes and omits some of them. The repertoire has over 35,000 clones, none seen only once; the ten largest take approximately 0.71%.

This TCR was sampled from a person aged 18 to 70 in good health. The sequencing input was peripheral blood mononuclear cells. The chain combines TRBV29-1 with TRBJ2-5; D is unclear. CDR3: CSVAEVRETQYF. Partial CDR3 DNA: TGCAGCGTTGCTGAAGTTCGGGAGACC.